The rows below give T cell receptor beta chains drawn from one sample of a study of blood T cells in healthy people across ages. In TCRdb, the 5' RACE reads were re-called with MiXCR into one record per CDR3 protein. This table holds about a million distinct CDR3 sequences, more than 30% found once. Sequences were obtained from blood. The receptor source for this set is a young man in good health. The CDR3 runs from the conserved cysteine through the conserved F or W. Clone size is given for some rows only: seen once, a few or many times, or a class if the clone is expanded.

many	TRBJ2-3	TRBV4-3	CASSQDLSGAGDTQYF
.	TRBJ1-2	TRBV6-1	CASSEKGGFNYGYTF
.	TRBJ2-5	TRBV12-3/TRBV12-4	CASSSQGTGIQYF
.	TRBJ2-3	TRBV7-6	CASSPVLTDTQYF
.	TRBJ2-4	TRBV7-6	CASSLRTGEGNIQYF
.	TRBJ2-7	TRBV20-1	CSASPRFEQYF
.	TRBJ2-3	TRBV29-1	CSVDGRTPVGDTQYF
.	TRBJ1-4	TRBV27	CASSSHNGEKLFF
.	TRBJ1-2	TRBV7-2	CASSFSGEGWDGYTF
.	TRBJ2-7	TRBV6-2/TRBV6-3	CASSYKGRSYEQYF
.	TRBJ1-2	TRBV10-2	CASSGQKEDYGYTF
many	TRBJ2-7	TRBV7-9	CASSPRTGSYEQYF
.	TRBJ2-1	TRBV9	CASSVGTSDHNEQFF
.	TRBJ2-1	TRBV20-1	CSARGAGGQFF
.	TRBJ1-1	TRBV20-1	CSARSVDLGTEAFF
.	TRBJ1-2	TRBV6-2/TRBV6-3	CASTRQGWLYGYTF
few	TRBJ2-7	TRBV5-1	CATKPRTGVSSREQYF
few	TRBJ2-7	TRBV5-1	CASSPPTGGYYNEQYF
.	TRBJ1-2	TRBV20-1	CSARDPNRGMGSYTF
few	TRBJ2-6	TRBV18	CASSPQTDRVGANVLTF
.	TRBJ1-1	TRBV6-6	CASTLDSRTEAFF
.	TRBJ2-5	TRBV5-1	CASSDGRPGETQYF
.	TRBJ2-4	TRBV4-2	CASSPPTFKNIQYF
few	TRBJ1-5	TRBV6-5	CASSQGQPYSNQPQHF
.	TRBJ2-4	TRBV20-1	CSARGRRDRGENIQYF
many	TRBJ1-2	TRBV12-3/TRBV12-4	CASSLGPGDRNYGYTF
.	TRBJ2-1	TRBV20-1	CSASRGFDEQFF
.	TRBJ2-1	TRBV11-2	CASSLQSQGAYNEQFF
.	TRBJ2-2	TRBV10-3	CAIRGQGLAGELFF
.	.	TRBV4-2	CASSRPGQGSVEQYF
.	TRBJ2-5	TRBV6-4	CASSDSGGGAMNEQYF
.	TRBJ2-6	TRBV4-2	CASSQDSSGTNVLTF
.	TRBJ2-3	TRBV9	CASSVSPGDTQYF
.	TRBJ1-2	TRBV20-1	CSARDTQGMYGYTF
.	TRBJ2-1	TRBV14	CASSQSHLAGQSYNEQFF
.	TRBJ1-2	TRBV2	CASRTSRQGANGYTF
.	TRBJ2-3	TRBV20-1	CSARGPRASTDTQYF
.	TRBJ1-2	TRBV12-3/TRBV12-4	CASSQATGGRGYTF
.	TRBJ2-3	TRBV7-9	CASSLGAGLGRIRADTQYF
.	TRBJ1-2	TRBV18	CASSRALANYGYTF
.	TRBJ1-2	TRBV7-8	CASTLSGGDNYGYTF
.	.	TRBV7-9	CASSLVASGGKTQYF
few	TRBJ1-2	TRBV20-1	CSAREGLTDGYTF
.	TRBJ2-7	TRBV13	CASSQIRTLSSYEQYF
.	TRBJ1-2	TRBV4-3	CASSQERSNYGYTF
.	TRBJ1-5	TRBV12-5	CASGLARDPHQPQHF
few	TRBJ2-3	TRBV3-1	CASRAAGSPLYF
.	TRBJ1-1	TRBV2	CASRVGHNTEAFF
few	TRBJ2-5	TRBV3-1	CASSRETGSQETQYF
.	TRBJ1-5	TRBV28	CASSLHRGGHQPQHF
.	TRBJ1-5	TRBV6-1	CASSEYGAGGNQPQHF
.	TRBJ1-2	TRBV30	CAWSPPLYGYTF
few	TRBJ1-1	TRBV20-1	CSASRTATEAFF
.	TRBJ1-6	TRBV18	CASSPPGQGNSPLHF
.	TRBJ1-1	TRBV6-7	CASSYGQGQGTEAFF